This TCR beta chain stems from a study of T cell responses to AZD1222 COVID-19 vaccine. Study observations and caveats: Only 6 or 7 individuals given AZD1222 were seropositive at baseline. Spike was spanned by vaccine-associated CD4 TCRs, with dominance at 160-218 and 743-854.

V lost 5 bases to trimming and J lost 4 bases; unmatched junction nucleotides: 4. This CDR3 contains 13 residues. Germline-derived CDR1 and CDR2 are SGHRS and YFSETQ. A word on this clone: The antigen is undetermined.

The protocol was immunoSEQ multiplex PCR, while the TCRdb copy is restricted to in-frame clones and leaves out a portion. The sample records some 200,000 clones, roughly 93% being singletons. The receptor's source is an adult in good health. The sample consisted of peripheral blood, taken on day 0 of AZD1222 vaccination. The rearrangement links TRBV5-1 to TRBJ2-5; 8 bases are shared with TRBD2. The CDR3 DNA reads as TGCGCCAGCAGGGCCGGGAGGGTAGAGACCCAGTACTTC. This encodes CASRAGRVETQYF. Using reference TRBV5-1 and TRBJ2-5 for the parts outside the CDR3, the full variable domain is KAGVTQTPRYLIKTRGQQVTLSCSPISGHRSVSWYQQTPGQGLQFLFEYFSETQRNKGNFPGRFSGRQFSNSRSEMNVSTLELGDSALYLCASRAGRVETQYFGPGTRLLVL.